The TCR beta chain under discussion was sequenced for a study of T cell repertoires in cytomegalovirus infection. The CDR3 is made up of 14 amino acids. The V gene's germline CDR1 is SGHTA and CDR2 FQGNSA. The ends were cut back, 1 base at V and 3 bases at J, with 10 bases in the middle. Ten or more counts support this clonotype. TCRdb independently ran MiXCR on the reads; one entry per CDR3 protein. The table has some 150,000 distinct CDR3 sequences, roughly 6.5% seen once. The chain is built from TRBV7-2 and TRBJ2-7, with unresolved D. The receptor was derived from a human donor in good health (CMV status not recorded). Some clones in this sample may be carry-over from other donors' samples. The specimen sequenced was PBMCs. Here the CDR3 reads CASSLVAIHYEQYF. CDR3 DNA sequence: TGTGCCAGCAGCTTAGTGGCCATACACTACGAGCAGTACTTC.